The 27 T cell receptor beta chains reported below all come from one sample, sequenced in a study of T cells in Graves' hyperthyroidism and ophthalmopathy. RNA transcripts were the template for amplifying TCR beta CDR3 regions. TCR CDR3 underwent first-round RT-PCR with the HTBI primer set. TCRdb called the multiplex PCR reads again in MiXCR, with one record for every CDR3 protein. This sample has over 450,000 distinct CDR3 sequences, with approximately 17% found just once. Sequenced: blood. The receptors derive from a woman aged 18-29 years with Graves' ophthalmopathy.

Only a few counts were recorded for this clonotype. This rearrangement joins TRBV12-3 or TRBV12-4 to TRBJ1-3; D gene unclear. The ends were cut back, 7 bases at V and 0 bases at J, with 10 bases in the middle. The CDR3 is made up of 14 amino acids. CDR3 region: CASTLSSSGNTIYF. The CDR3 nucleotides read TGTGCCAGCACCCTCTCCAGCTCTGGAAACACCATATATTTT.

This clonotype occurred many times. The chain recombines TRBV28 with TRBJ1-2; 8 bases match TRBD1. The V segment lost 4 bases and the J segment 7 bases; nucleotides outside the gene matches: 11. Germline CDR1 reads MDHEN; CDR2 reads SYDVKM. The CDR3 is made up of 15 amino acids. As DNA, the CDR3 is TGTGCCAGCAGTTATGCAGACAGGGGCGTTAGTGGCTACACCTTC. Translating it yields CASSYADRGVSGYTF.

This clonotype was observed at least ten times. The chain has TRBV6-1 and TRBJ2-1, with a tentative D call TRBD2 (6 bases). V was shortened by 8 bases and J by 5 bases, with 16 bases between the two germline ends. Looked up from germline, CDR1 is MNHNS and CDR2 is SASEGT. The CDR3 extends over 14 amino acids. CDR3 residues: CASRRGGADNEQFF. The CDR3 region has the DNA TGTGCCAGCCGTCGCGGCGGGGCGGACAATGAGCAGTTCTTC.

Comment on this clonotype: A much larger clone lies a single base off, so this may be a read error. This sequence joins TRBV7-2 and TRBJ2-7; 7 positions match TRBD2. Germline-derived CDR1 and CDR2 are SGHTA and FQGNSA. The V segment lost 1 base and the J segment 6 bases; nucleotides outside the gene matches: 12. The CDR3 is 16 residues long. The CDR3 protein is CASSLEGIAGVCEQYF. As DNA, the CDR3 is TGTGCCAGCAGCTTAGAAGGGATAGCGGGCGTATGCGAGCAGTACTTC.

There are a few counts of this clonotype. The chain couples TRBV7-9 to TRBJ2-3; no clear D. This CDR3 has 15 amino acids. V gave up 1 base and J gave up 0 bases, with 8 bases separating them. Germline CDR1 and CDR2: SEHNR and FQNEAQ (reference sequence). DNA of the CDR3: TGTGCCAGCAGCTTAGTGGACGAGAGCACAGATACGCAGTATTTT. This codes for CASSLVDESTDTQYF.

This clonotype was seen repeatedly, ten times or more. J is TRBJ2-1 and V is TRBV28; 7 nucleotides line up with TRBD1. The CDR3 extends over 13 amino acids. From germline, CDR1 is MDHEN and CDR2 SYDVKM. J gave up 7 bases and V 2 bases, and 2 bases lay outside the gene matches. The CDR3 DNA sequence: TGTGCCAGCAGTTTAACAGGGGAGAATGAGCAGTTCTTC. It is translated as CASSLTGENEQFF.

Details on this clonotype: One junction end disagrees with the germline gene, perhaps due to a read error. The genes are TRBV20-1 and TRBJ2-4; tentative D call: TRBD1 (5 bases). The germline V gene has CDR1 DFQATT and CDR2 SNEGSKA (reference sequence). This CDR3 has 16 residues. The CDR3 here is CSARSPTVSAKNIQHF. DNA of the CDR3: TGCAGTGCTCGCTCCCCGACAGTCTCAGCCAAAAACATTCAGCACTTC.

The sample holds many counts of this clonotype. The rearrangement uses TRBV7-4 and TRBJ1-1; D call uncertain. CDR3 length equals 16 residues. V lost 5 bases to trimming and J lost 4 bases, with 20 bases between them. CDR1 and CDR2 from the germline V gene are SGHVT and SQSDAQ. The CDR3 region has the DNA TGTGCCAGCAGCATTACCTTAAACCCACGGGGCACTGAAGCTTTCTTT. It yields the protein CASSITLNPRGTEAFF.

This clonotype was recorded many times. The rearrangement links TRBV5-1 to TRBJ2-2, with D unclear. The V end was cut by 3 bases, the J end by 2 bases, with 26 bases between. This CDR3 spans 20 amino acids. Germline loops: CDR1 SGHRS, CDR2 YFSETQ. DNA of the CDR3: TGCGCCAGCAGCTCCGACCTATTGGGTGCAGAACCCATTAACACCGGGGAGCTGTTTTTT. This sequence encodes CASSSDLLGAEPINTGELFF.

This rearrangement joins TRBV28 to TRBJ1-1; no firm D call. The CDR3 has 14 amino acids. Between the trimmed V and J ends, which lost 4 bases and 3 bases, there was a span of 12 bases. Looked up from germline, CDR1 is MDHEN and CDR2 is SYDVKM. The CDR3 bases are TGTGCCAGCAGTTGGAGTCGAGCAGACACTGAAGCTTTCTTT. Amino acid sequence: CASSWSRADTEAFF.

This clonotype was seen more than once but under ten times. This chain links TRBV6-5 with TRBJ1-6, with 8 nucleotides matching TRBD1. Looked up from germline, CDR1 is MNHEY and CDR2 is SVGAGI. This CDR3 spans 16 amino acids. V lost 0 bases, J lost 7 bases, and 5 bases stayed unmatched. CDR3 bases: TGTGCCAGCAGTTACTCGATGTACAGGGGGAATTCACCCCTCCACTTT. It encodes CASSYSMYRGNSPLHF.

The CDR3 DNA sequence: TGTGCCAGCAGTGACCCAAGTCCGGGAAACACCATATATTTT. Amino acids: CASSDPSPGNTIYF. The V gene is TRBV6-1, the J gene TRBJ1-3, with D uncertain. The germline V gene encodes CDR1 MNHNS and CDR2 SASEGT. The ends were cut back, 3 bases at V and 4 bases at J, with 10 bases in the middle. This CDR3 spans 14 amino acids.

There are many counts of this clonotype. The V and J genes are TRBV18 and TRBJ1-2; tentatively, D is TRBD1 (5 bases). Per the germline V gene, CDR1 is KGHSH and CDR2 is LQKENI. V was pared by 2 bases and J by 5 bases, with 9 bases between. This CDR3 is built from 13 residues. This CDR3 reads CASSPGALYGYTF. The DNA of the CDR3 is TGTGCCAGCTCACCAGGGGCCTTATATGGCTACACCTTC.

At least ten counts were recorded for this clonotype. The chain carries TRBV7-3 and TRBJ1-1, with D hard to call. CDR1 is SGHTA, CDR2 FQGTGA, per germline. Trimming left V 2 bases short and J 5 bases short, with 12 bases between. There are 14 residues in the CDR3. The CDR3 sequence: CASSLSGGSTEAFF. CDR3 nucleotide sequence: TGTGCCAGCAGCTTATCGGGAGGGAGTACTGAAGCTTTCTTT.

V gene TRBV3-1 combines with J gene TRBJ2-1, with unresolved D. Germline V lookup: CDR1 LGHDT, CDR2 YNNKEL (reference sequence). This CDR3 has 13 amino acids. The V gene lost 1 base and the J gene lost 5 bases, with 6 bases spanning the gap. The CDR3 region is CASSQGAHNEQFF. The CDR3 DNA follows: TGTGCCAGCAGCCAAGGAGCCCACAATGAGCAGTTCTTC.

The chain is built from TRBV7-6 and TRBJ1-1; possible D gene TRBD1, 6 bases. Trimming left V 3 bases short and J 0 bases short, with 11 bases between. There are 15 residues in the CDR3. The germline V gene has CDR1 SGHVS and CDR2 FNYEAQ. In DNA form, the CDR3 reads TGTGCCAGCAGCTTCCAACAGGGACTGAACACTGAAGCTTTCTTT. As protein: CASSFQQGLNTEAFF.

The rearrangement joins TRBV6-5 to TRBJ1-1; D possibly corresponds to TRBD1 (6 bases). Germline values: CDR1 MNHEY, CDR2 SVGAGI. The CDR3 has 15 residues. The ends were cut back, 0 bases at V and 5 bases at J, with 13 bases in the middle. CDR3 protein: CASSYSAETGTEAFF. In nucleotides, the CDR3 is TGTGCCAGCAGTTACTCGGCTGAAACAGGGACTGAAGCTTTCTTT.

V and J are TRBV5-8 and TRBJ2-2, with 7 positions matching TRBD1. The CDR3 is 16 residues long. From germline, CDR1 is SGHTS and CDR2 YDEGEE. Losses at the gene ends were 4 bases for V and 3 bases for J; bases not matched to a gene: 9. CDR3 nucleotides: TGTGCCAGCAGCACTCCCAACAGGGGATACACCGGGGAGCTGTTTTTT. It encodes CASSTPNRGYTGELFF.

This clonotype was seen repeatedly, ten times or more. The genes are TRBV2 and TRBJ1-1; D may be TRBD1 (5 bases). CDR1 is SNHLY, CDR2 FYNNEI, per germline. The CDR3 consists of 14 residues. Trimming removed 7 bases from V and 1 base from J, with 13 bases in between. The CDR3 DNA is TGTGCCAGCAATGCCCAGGGTGGGAACACTGAAGCTTTCTTT. Its protein product is CASNAQGGNTEAFF.

This clonotype has a handful of counts. This sequence joins TRBV5-1 and TRBJ1-6; D is uncertain. Trimming removed 0 bases from V and 7 bases from J, with 11 bases in between. This CDR3 spans 15 amino acids. Germline V CDR1 and CDR2: SGHRS, YFSETQ. CDR3 nucleotides: TGCGCCAGCAGCTTGGTTCCCACGGAGAATTCACCCCTCCACTTT. This codes for CASSLVPTENSPLHF.

In this sample, this clonotype turned up a few times. The genes are TRBV28 and TRBJ1-6, with 9 nucleotides matching TRBD1. Germline trimming cut 6 bases from V and 4 bases from J; bases unmatched to any gene: 7. There are 16 residues in the CDR3. Germline assignment: CDR1 MDHEN and CDR2 SYDVKM. In DNA, the CDR3 is TGTGCCAGCAGCTCCCCCGGGACAGGGTATAATTCACCCCTCCACTTT. The encoded protein is CASSSPGTGYNSPLHF. The whole variable domain, remainder taken from reference TRBV28 and TRBJ1-6, is DVKVTQSSRYLVKRTGEKVFLECVQDMDHENMFWYRQDPGLGLRLIYFSYDVKMKEKGDIPEGYSVSREKKERFSLILESASTNQTSMYLCASSSPGTGYNSPLHFGNGTRLTVT.

The sample holds one count of this clonotype. The rearrangement links TRBV4-1 to TRBJ1-2; D is uncertain. The V gene lost 0 bases and the J gene lost 3 bases, with 11 bases spanning the gap. The CDR3 loop spans 15 amino acids. Looked up from germline, CDR1 is MGHRA and CDR2 is YSYEKL. DNA for the CDR3: TGCGCCAGCAGCCAAGATCACAGAGCTGACTATGGCTACACCTTC. Its translation: CASSQDHRADYGYTF.

This sequence joins TRBV12-3 or TRBV12-4 and TRBJ1-1, with D hard to call. Trimming removed 2 bases from V and 4 bases from J, with 11 bases in between. There are 14 residues in the CDR3. CDR3 sequence: CASSLLGKGTEAFF. The CDR3 DNA sequence: TGTGCCAGCAGTTTATTGGGAAAGGGCACTGAAGCTTTCTTT.

This clonotype was seen repeatedly, ten times or more. The chain combines TRBV5-5 with TRBJ1-1, with unresolved D. V was trimmed by 7 bases and J by 1 base, leaving 5 bases between them. This CDR3 is built from 11 residues. Per germline, CDR1 SGHKS and CDR2 YYEKEE (reference sequence). The CDR3 DNA follows: TGTGCCAGCCTGCAGAACACTGAAGCTTTCTTT. This sequence encodes CASLQNTEAFF.

V is TRBV28 and J is TRBJ1-2, with TRBD1 matching over 7 bases. After removal of 5 bases from V and 4 bases from J, the junction contained 7 bases not matched to a gene. This CDR3 spans 14 amino acids. Germline V CDR1 and CDR2: MDHEN, SYDVKM. DNA for the CDR3: TGTGCCAGCAGTCGGGACAGATTAGTCTATGGCTACACCTTC. Protein product: CASSRDRLVYGYTF.

This clonotype was recorded at least ten times. The genes are TRBV20-1 and TRBJ2-3; no definite D call. The germline V gene has CDR1 DFQATT and CDR2 SNEGSKA (reference sequence). V was trimmed by 5 bases and J by 3 bases, leaving 9 bases between them. This CDR3 spans 12 amino acids. The CDR3 sequence is CSAPRRTDTQYF. The CDR3, as DNA: TGCAGTGCTCCTAGACGGACAGATACGCAGTATTTT.

This clonotype has at least ten counts. The rearrangement uses TRBV27 and TRBJ1-1; no clear D. The CDR3 is 15 amino acids. Germline V gene data show CDR1 as MNHEY and CDR2 as SMNVEV (reference sequence). Trimming cost V 3 bases and J 0 bases, with 11 bases left between them. CDR3 coding DNA: TGTGCCAGCAGTTTCTCAAACGCGATGAACACTGAAGCTTTCTTT. Residues: CASSFSNAMNTEAFF.